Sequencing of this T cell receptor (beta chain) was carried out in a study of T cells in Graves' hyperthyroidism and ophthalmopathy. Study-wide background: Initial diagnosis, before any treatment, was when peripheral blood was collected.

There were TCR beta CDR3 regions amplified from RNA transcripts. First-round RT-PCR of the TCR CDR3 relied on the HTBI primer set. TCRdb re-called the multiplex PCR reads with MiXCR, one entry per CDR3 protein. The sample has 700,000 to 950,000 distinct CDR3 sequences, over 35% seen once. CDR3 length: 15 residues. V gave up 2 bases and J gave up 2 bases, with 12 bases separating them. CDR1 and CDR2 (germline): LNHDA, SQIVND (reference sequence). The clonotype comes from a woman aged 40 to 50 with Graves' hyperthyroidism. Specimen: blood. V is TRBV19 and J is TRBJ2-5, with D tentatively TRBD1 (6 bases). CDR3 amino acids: CASSIRRGRQETQYF. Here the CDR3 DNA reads TGTGCCAGTAGTATACGCAGGGGCCGGCAAGAGACCCAGTACTTC.